This T cell receptor beta chain was sequenced for a study of PD-1 blockade in classical Hodgkin lymphoma. Findings of the study overall: It was reported that newly diagnosed patients had less baseline TCR diversity than healthy donors. At C4D1, TCR diversity had climbed significantly for CD4+ cells, though not for CD8+ cells. The origin of the repertoire differences remains undefined, with disease activity or prior therapy as possible causes.

As concerns this clone: The target antigen is unknown.

The method was immunoSEQ multiplex PCR; TCRdb's version includes in-frame clones alone and lacks a portion of them. Of about 29,000 clones in the sample, about two thirds were seen once. All patients relapsed after autologous stem cell transplantation, and brentuximab vedotin exposure varied. The sequence came from a human donor with classical Hodgkin lymphoma. The sequencing here drew on peripheral blood mononuclear cells (PBMCs), taken before the second cycle of nivolumab.

Written as DNA, the CDR3 is TGTGCCAGCAGCTTGGATAGCGGGGCTTACAATGAGCAGTTCTTC. Translation gives CASSLDSGAYNEQFF. V usage is TRBV5-4 and J usage is TRBJ2-1; 8 bases align to TRBD2. Germline assignment: CDR1 SGHNT and CDR2 YYREEE (reference sequence). The junction had 3 bases not matched to a gene; V was cut back by 0 bases and J by 4 bases. The CDR3 length is 15 residues.